The clone carrying this T cell receptor (beta chain) was counted at least ten times. The data derive from a study of T cells in Graves' hyperthyroidism and ophthalmopathy. Researchers amplified the TCR beta CDR3 regions from RNA transcripts. An initial round of RT-PCR targeting the TCR CDR3 relied on the HTBI primer set. One entry per CDR3 protein, called by TCRdb with MiXCR from the multiplex PCR reads. The table records nearly 600,000 distinct CDR3 sequences, more than 13% of them present only once. The V end lost 1 base, the J end lost 5 bases, and 14 bases lay between the germline ends. Germline assignment: CDR1 SGHAT and CDR2 FQNNGV. CDR3 length equals 15 residues.

Material: blood. The TCR sequence derives from a woman aged 18-29 years with Graves' ophthalmopathy. The gene calls are TRBV11-2 and TRBJ2-5, with D perhaps matching TRBD1 (6 bases). The CDR3 loop reads CASSLAGAGYETQYF. The CDR3 DNA sequence: TGTGCCAGCAGCTTAGCAGGGGCAGGTTACGAGACCCAGTACTTC.